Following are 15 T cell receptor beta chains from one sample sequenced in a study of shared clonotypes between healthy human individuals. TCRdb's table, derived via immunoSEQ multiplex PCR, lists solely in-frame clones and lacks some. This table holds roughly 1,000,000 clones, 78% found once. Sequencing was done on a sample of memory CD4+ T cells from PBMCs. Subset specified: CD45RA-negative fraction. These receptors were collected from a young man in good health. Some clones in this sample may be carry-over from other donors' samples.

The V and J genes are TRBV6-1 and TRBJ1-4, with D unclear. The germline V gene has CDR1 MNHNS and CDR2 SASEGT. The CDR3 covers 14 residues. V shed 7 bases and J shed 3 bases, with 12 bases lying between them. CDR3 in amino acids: CASIATGSNEKLFF. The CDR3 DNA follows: TGTGCCAGCATCGCAACCGGATCTAATGAAAAACTGTTTTTT.

This CDR3 reads CASSLRWREGYNEQFF. DNA of the CDR3: TGTGCCAGCAGCTTAAGGTGGCGGGAGGGGTACAATGAGCAGTTCTTC. This rearrangement joins TRBV11-1 to TRBJ2-1; 9 nucleotides align to TRBD2. Trimming took 2 bases from V and 4 from J; bases not matched to a gene: 6. The V gene's germline CDR1 is SGHAT and CDR2 FQDESV (reference sequence). The CDR3 is 16 amino acids.

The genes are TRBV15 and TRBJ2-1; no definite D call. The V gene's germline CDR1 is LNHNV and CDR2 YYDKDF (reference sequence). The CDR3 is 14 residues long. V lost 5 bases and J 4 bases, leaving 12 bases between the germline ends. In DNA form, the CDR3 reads TGTGCCACCAGCCACGGTAGAACTTACAATGAGCAGTTCTTC. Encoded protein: CATSHGRTYNEQFF.

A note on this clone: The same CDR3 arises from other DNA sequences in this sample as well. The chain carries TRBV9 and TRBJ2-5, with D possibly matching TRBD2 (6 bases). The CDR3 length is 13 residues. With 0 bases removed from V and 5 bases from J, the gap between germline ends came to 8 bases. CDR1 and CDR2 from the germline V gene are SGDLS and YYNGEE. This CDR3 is CASSVAGGETQYF. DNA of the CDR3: TGTGCCAGCAGCGTAGCAGGAGGGGAGACCCAGTACTTC.

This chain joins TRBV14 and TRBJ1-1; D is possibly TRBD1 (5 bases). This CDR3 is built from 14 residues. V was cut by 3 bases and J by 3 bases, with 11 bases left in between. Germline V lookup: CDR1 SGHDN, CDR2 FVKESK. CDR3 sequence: CASSHLGGDTEAFF. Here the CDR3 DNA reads TGTGCCAGCAGCCATTTGGGGGGAGACACTGAAGCTTTCTTT.

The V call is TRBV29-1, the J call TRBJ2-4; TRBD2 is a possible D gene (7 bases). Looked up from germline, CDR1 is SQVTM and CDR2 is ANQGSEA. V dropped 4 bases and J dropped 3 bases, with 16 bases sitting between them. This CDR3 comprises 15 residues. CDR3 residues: CSVGVRGADKNIQYF. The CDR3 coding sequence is TGCAGCGTTGGAGTTCGGGGGGCGGACAAAAACATTCAGTACTTC. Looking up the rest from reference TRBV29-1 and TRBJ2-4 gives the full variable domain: SAVISQKPSRDICQRGTSLTIQCQVDSQVTMMFWYRQQPGQSLTLIATANQGSEATYESGFVIDKFPISRPNLTFSTLTVSNMSPEDSSIYLCSVGVRGADKNIQYFGAGTRLSVL.

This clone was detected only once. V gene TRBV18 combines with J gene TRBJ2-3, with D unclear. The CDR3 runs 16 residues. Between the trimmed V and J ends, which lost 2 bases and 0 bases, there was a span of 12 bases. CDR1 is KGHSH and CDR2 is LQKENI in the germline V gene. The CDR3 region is CASSPESRISTDTQYF. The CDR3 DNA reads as TGTGCCAGCTCACCAGAATCGAGGATCAGCACAGATACGCAGTATTTT.

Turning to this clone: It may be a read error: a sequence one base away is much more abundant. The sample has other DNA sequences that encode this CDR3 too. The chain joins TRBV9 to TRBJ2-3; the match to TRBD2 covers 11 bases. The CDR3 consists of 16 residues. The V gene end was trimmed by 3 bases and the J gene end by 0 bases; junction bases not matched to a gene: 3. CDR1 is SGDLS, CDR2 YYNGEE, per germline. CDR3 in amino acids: CASSAGLAASTDTQYF. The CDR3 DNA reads TGTGCCAGCAGCGCGGGACTAGCGGCCAGCACAGATACGCAGTATTTT.

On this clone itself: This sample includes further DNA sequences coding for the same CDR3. In DNA form, the CDR3 reads TGTGCCAGCGACAGATCTAACTATGGCTACACCTTC. Protein: CASDRSNYGYTF. This sequence joins TRBV2 and TRBJ1-2; perhaps TRBD1 as D (5 bases). Trimming shortened V by 8 bases and J by 0 bases, and 7 bases separated the two germline ends. CDR3 length: 12 residues. Per germline, CDR1 SNHLY and CDR2 FYNNEI.

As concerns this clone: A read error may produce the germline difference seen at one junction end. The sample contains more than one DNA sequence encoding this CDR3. The CDR3 DNA is TGCGCCAGCAGCCTCGGTGGTAGCGGGAGCTCCTACGAGCAGTACTTC. Amino acid sequence: CASSLGGSGSSYEQYF. The rearrangement joins TRBV27 to TRBJ2-7, with 9 bases identical to TRBD2. This CDR3 is built from 16 residues. Looked up from germline, CDR1 is MNHEY and CDR2 is SMNVEV (reference sequence).

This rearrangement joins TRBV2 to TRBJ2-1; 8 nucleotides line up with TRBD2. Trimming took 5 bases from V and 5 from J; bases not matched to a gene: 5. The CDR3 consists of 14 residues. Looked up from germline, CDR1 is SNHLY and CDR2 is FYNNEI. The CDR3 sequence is CASSSFGRDNEQFF. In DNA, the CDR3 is TGTGCCAGCAGTTCCTTCGGGAGGGACAATGAGCAGTTCTTC.

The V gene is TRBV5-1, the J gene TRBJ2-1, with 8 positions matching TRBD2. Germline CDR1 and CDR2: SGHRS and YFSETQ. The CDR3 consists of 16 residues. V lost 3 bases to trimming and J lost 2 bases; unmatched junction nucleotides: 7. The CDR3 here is CASSWGLVDPYNEQFF. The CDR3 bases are TGCGCCAGCAGCTGGGGACTAGTCGACCCCTACAATGAGCAGTTCTTC.

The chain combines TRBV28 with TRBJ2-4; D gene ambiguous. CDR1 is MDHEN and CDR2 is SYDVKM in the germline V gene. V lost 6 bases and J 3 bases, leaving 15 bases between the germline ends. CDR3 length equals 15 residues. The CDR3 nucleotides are TGTGCCAGCAGCGGTCGGGTAACGGTCAAAAACATTCAGTACTTC. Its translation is CASSGRVTVKNIQYF. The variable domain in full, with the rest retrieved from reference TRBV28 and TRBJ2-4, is DVKVTQSSRYLVKRTGEKVFLECVQDMDHENMFWYRQDPGLGLRLIYFSYDVKMKEKGDIPEGYSVSREKKERFSLILESASTNQTSMYLCASSGRVTVKNIQYFGAGTRLSVL.

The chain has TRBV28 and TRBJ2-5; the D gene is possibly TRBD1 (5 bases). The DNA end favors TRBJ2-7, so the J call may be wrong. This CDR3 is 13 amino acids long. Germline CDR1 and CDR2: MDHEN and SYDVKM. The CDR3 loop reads CATLGPGHYEQYF. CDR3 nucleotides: TGTGCCACCTTGGGGCCTGGCCACTACGAGCAGTACTTC.

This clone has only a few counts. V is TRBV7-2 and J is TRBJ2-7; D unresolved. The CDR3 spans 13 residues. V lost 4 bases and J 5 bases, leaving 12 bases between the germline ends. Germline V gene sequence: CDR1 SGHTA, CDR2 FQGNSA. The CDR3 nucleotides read TGTGCCAGCAGCTATAGAGGAGCTGACGAGCAGTACTTC. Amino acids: CASSYRGADEQYF.